Shown below are 14 T cell receptor beta chains from a single sample sequenced in a study of regulatory T cells in long-lasting Graves disease (dated by TCRdb to about 2021). The library relied on multiplex PCR. The sample was run on an Illumina HiSeq 4000. iRepertoire HTBI primers and Arm-PCR amplification of CDR3 regions were used to construct TCR beta libraries. The raw public data were reprocessed by TCRdb itself: fastp quality trimming at Q25, MiXCR clonotype calling, in-frame beta chains only. CDR3 protein duplicates are merged, each entry listing the most common genes and DNA. The sample yields around 340,000 distinct CDR3 sequences; around a fifth were counted once. The ten largest clones take up 29% of the sample. Interpreted using the paper, the time point label stands for: persistent/refractory GD, antithyroid drugs over 5 years with positive TRAb. RNA was extracted from PBMCs in TRIzol for both TCR sequencing and RNA sequencing.

This sample comprised peripheral blood mononuclear cells (PBMCs), obtained when the disease was refractory, from a patient treated with antithyroid drugs. Receptors originate from a female donor with Graves disease.

Many counts were recorded for this clonotype. CDR3 sequence: CASSLDRVWETQYF. For the CDR3, the DNA is TGCGCCAGCAGCTTGGACCGTGTTTGGGAGACCCAGTACTTC. This chain uses TRBV5-1 with TRBJ2-5; no firm D call. The ends were cut back, 0 bases at V and 5 bases at J, with 11 bases in the middle. The CDR3 consists of 14 residues. The germline V gene encodes CDR1 SGHRS and CDR2 YFSETQ.

This clonotype has more than one count but fewer than ten. The chain combines TRBV28 with TRBJ2-4, with a tentative D call TRBD1 (7 bases). Germline V CDR1 and CDR2: MDHEN, SYDVKM. V was clipped by 4 bases and J by 5 bases, with 12 bases between them. CDR3 length equals 14 residues. The CDR3 is CASSSGGHENIQYF. The CDR3 nucleotides read TGTGCCAGCAGTTCAGGGGGGCATGAAAACATTCAGTACTTC.

In this sample, this clonotype turned up many times. V is TRBV6-1 and J is TRBJ1-1; D is undetermined. This CDR3 comprises 12 residues. V was trimmed by 11 bases and J by 4 bases, leaving 14 bases between them. Germline lookup yields CDR1 MNHNS and CDR2 SASEGT. The CDR3 nucleotides are TGTGCCGAACAAGTTGGACTCACTGAAGCTTTCTTT. Residues: CAEQVGLTEAFF.

This clonotype has ten or more counts. The rearrangement uses TRBV27 and TRBJ2-4, with TRBD1 matching 11 bases. In germline, CDR1 is MNHEY, CDR2 SMNVEV (reference sequence). This CDR3 comprises 17 residues. The junction had 7 bases not matched to a gene; V was cut back by 4 bases and J by 2 bases. Here the CDR3 DNA reads TGTGCCAGCAGTTGGACAGGGGGCGTTCAGTCCAAAAACATTCAGTACTTC. As protein: CASSWTGGVQSKNIQYF.

This clonotype was counted between two and nine times. J is TRBJ2-5 and V is TRBV18, with 8 bases identical to TRBD1. The CDR3 is 15 amino acids. J was trimmed by 5 bases and V by 8 bases; bases with no gene match: 13. Germline V gene lookup returns CDR1 KGHSH and CDR2 LQKENI. CDR3: CASAYPGQGVETQYF. CDR3 sequence (DNA): TGTGCCAGCGCCTACCCCGGACAGGGCGTGGAGACCCAGTACTTC.

Only a few counts were recorded for this clonotype. This chain joins TRBV19 and TRBJ2-7; TRBD1 matches at 11 bases. Germline V gene sequence: CDR1 LNHDA, CDR2 SQIVND (reference sequence). With V trimmed by 4 bases and J by 1 base, 3 bases remained unmatched. CDR3 size: 15 residues. CDR3 region: CASSRGQGASYEQYF. The CDR3 DNA reads TGTGCCAGTAGTAGAGGACAGGGGGCGTCCTACGAGCAGTACTTC.

J is TRBJ2-5 and V is TRBV2, with TRBD1 identical over 8 bases. The end of the DNA aligns better with TRBJ2-1, so the J call may be wrong. The CDR3 is 15 amino acids. In germline, CDR1 is SNHLY, CDR2 FYNNEI. The CDR3, as DNA: TGTGCCAGCAGCCCGGGACAGGCCACTTACAATGAGCAGTTCTTC. It is translated as CASSPGQATYNEQFF.

This clonotype was counted many times. This sequence joins TRBV11-3 and TRBJ2-5, with TRBD2 as a possible D gene (6 bases). The length of the CDR3 is 15 residues. V shed 5 bases and J shed 1 base, with 14 bases lying between them. Germline CDR1 is SGHNT and CDR2 is YENEEA. The CDR3 sequence is CASSPGLLSQETQYF. The CDR3 region has the DNA TGTGCCAGCAGCCCCGGACTACTGAGCCAAGAGACCCAGTACTTC.

In its sample, this clonotype was seen many times. The V and J genes are TRBV12-3 or TRBV12-4 and TRBJ2-5; a possible D gene is TRBD1 (6 bases). Trimming took off 3 bases at V and 4 bases at J, with 9 bases between the two ends. The CDR3 has 13 amino acids. The CDR3: CASSFFRGETQYF. The CDR3 DNA follows: TGTGCCAGCAGTTTTTTCAGGGGAGAGACCCAGTACTTC.

This clonotype was detected many times. The V call is TRBV15, the J call TRBJ2-4; 9 nucleotides line up with TRBD1. In germline, CDR1 is LNHNV, CDR2 YYDKDF (reference sequence). V shed 6 bases and J 7 bases; nucleotides not matched to a gene: 13. The CDR3 loop spans 16 amino acids. The CDR3 DNA sequence: TGTGCCACCAGTGCACACCGGGACAGGGAGCCGAACATTCAGTACTTC. This gives the protein CATSAHRDREPNIQYF.

The chain uses TRBV11-2 and TRBJ2-1; 9 bases are shared with TRBD1. CDR1 and CDR2 from the germline V gene are SGHAT and FQNNGV. The CDR3 sequence is 14 residues long. V was pared by 7 bases and J by 4 bases, with 5 bases of the junction left unmatched. CDR3 sequence: CASKGQGLYNEQFF. CDR3 DNA: TGTGCCAGCAAAGGACAGGGGCTATACAATGAGCAGTTCTTC.

For this clonotype: No conserved phenylalanine or tryptophan ends this CDR3, so it is likely a read error. This chain joins TRBV18 and TRBJ2-7; perhaps TRBD1 as D (6 bases). This CDR3 has 15 amino acids. CDR1 and CDR2 from the germline V gene are KGHSH and LQKENI. The germline V and J ends were trimmed by 4 bases and 1 base, with 14 bases remaining between them. The CDR3 reads CASSLWEQGSYEQYS. The CDR3 region has the DNA TGTGCCAGCTCACTCTGGGAACAGGGTTCCTACGAGCAGTACTCC.

V and J are TRBV2 and TRBJ1-3; TRBD1 is a possible D gene (5 bases). The CDR3 covers 17 residues. Between the trimmed V and J ends, which lost 4 bases and 1 base, there was a span of 17 bases. CDR1 and CDR2 from the germline V gene are SNHLY and FYNNEI. CDR3 sequence reads: CASSARTRGDSGNTIYF. DNA for the CDR3: TGTGCCAGCAGTGCCCGCACACGGGGGGATTCTGGAAACACCATATATTTT.

This clonotype was counted many times. The J gene is TRBJ1-5, the V gene TRBV6-2 or TRBV6-3, with D unclear. Trimming pared 3 bases from V and 11 bases from J, leaving 11 bases between. The CDR3 is 12 residues long. Germline assignment: CDR1 MNHEY and CDR2 SVGEGT. CDR3 loop: CASSYPFRSQHF. CDR3 sequence (DNA): TGTGCCAGCAGTTATCCCTTCAGGTCCCAGCATTTT.